The 22 T cell receptor beta chains below all came from one sample that was sequenced in a study of T-cell reconstitution after alpha-beta-depleted transplantation in children. Library preparation (for TCRbeta) was performed with unique molecular identifiers. Each CDR3 protein gets one entry after TCRdb re-called the PCR reads with MiXCR. This sample yields approximately 980,000 distinct CDR3 sequences, of which about 30% are seen a single time; over 25% belongs to the top ten. Sequenced here: PBMCs, mostly from graft donor cells, sampled 360 days after TCRalphabeta/CD19-depleted stem cell transplant. The receptors were gathered from a boy under two years old who had a stem cell transplant for SCID, so the T cells may come from the graft donor.

The chain links TRBV15 to TRBJ2-2; perhaps TRBD1 as D (5 bases). From germline, CDR1 is LNHNV and CDR2 YYDKDF (reference sequence). CDR3 length: 15 amino acids. V shed 0 bases and J shed 4 bases, with 9 bases lying between them. The CDR3 sequence is CATSREDRLTGELFF. DNA of the CDR3: TGTGCCACCAGCAGAGAAGACAGACTCACCGGGGAGCTGTTTTTT.

A few counts support this clonotype. V and J are TRBV4-1 and TRBJ1-2; TRBD1 agrees at 7 bases. V dropped 3 bases and J dropped 2; count of bases not matched to a gene: 9. The CDR3 consists of 16 residues. Germline CDR1 is MGHRA and CDR2 is YSYEKL. CDR3 sequence: CASSQLYSDRNYGYTF. CDR3 coding DNA: TGCGCCAGCAGCCAGCTTTATTCGGACAGGAACTATGGCTACACCTTC.

V usage is TRBV7-2 and J usage is TRBJ1-1, with no clear D. V was shortened by 5 bases and J by 2 bases, with 12 bases between the two germline ends. CDR1 and CDR2 from the germline V gene are SGHTA and FQGNSA. This CDR3 contains 14 residues. This CDR3 is CASSRGRVNTEAFF. The CDR3, as DNA: TGTGCCAGCAGCCGCGGACGGGTAAACACTGAAGCTTTCTTT.

This chain uses TRBV7-9 with TRBJ2-3; 11 bases map to TRBD2. CDR3 length: 16 residues. V was clipped by 5 bases and J by 1 base; unmatched bases: 5. The V gene's germline CDR1 is SEHNR and CDR2 FQNEAQ (reference sequence). The CDR3 DNA follows: TGTGCCAGCAGCGTCAGACTAGCGGGACGCACAGATACGCAGTATTTT. It encodes CASSVRLAGRTDTQYF.

This clonotype was detected many times. The chain links TRBV11-2 to TRBJ2-1, with D perhaps assigned TRBD1 or TRBD2 (5 bases each). The germline gives CDR1 SGHAT, CDR2 FQNNGV. V gave up 8 bases and J gave up 0 bases, with 17 bases separating them. The CDR3 is 16 amino acids. Here the CDR3 DNA reads TGTGCCAGCGGAGTTACCTCCGGGACCTCCTACAATGAGCAGTTCTTC. It codes for CASGVTSGTSYNEQFF.

This clonotype showed up many times. This chain joins TRBV12-3 or TRBV12-4 and TRBJ2-2; 7 nucleotides align to TRBD1. The CDR3 is made up of 13 amino acids. Trimming took 4 bases from V and 5 from J; bases not matched to a gene: 1. Here the CDR3 reads CASSSGGTGELFF. The DNA of the CDR3 is TGTGCCAGCAGTTCAGGGGGTACCGGGGAGCTGTTTTTT.

The CDR3: CSAQAGGIYNEQFF. CDR3 coding DNA: TGCAGTGCTCAAGCGGGGGGGATATACAATGAGCAGTTCTTC. The J gene is TRBJ2-1, the V gene TRBV20-1; TRBD2 matches at 10 bases. Per germline, CDR1 DFQATT and CDR2 SNEGSKA (reference sequence). CDR3 size: 14 residues. V was clipped by 5 bases and J by 4 bases; unmatched bases: 5.

This clonotype was recorded a few times. The rearrangement joins TRBV6-6 to TRBJ2-1, with 7 bases lining up with TRBD2. This CDR3 is built from 12 residues. The germline V gene encodes CDR1 MNHNY and CDR2 SVGAGI (reference sequence). The J segment lost 13 bases and the V segment lost 3 bases, leaving 6 bases of the junction unmatched. The CDR3, as DNA: TGTGCCAGCAGTTATTGGGGGGGGATACAGTTCTTC. This gives the protein CASSYWGGIQFF.

This chain links TRBV4-3 with TRBJ2-3, with TRBD1 as a possible D gene (6 bases). V lost 4 bases and J 5 bases, leaving 13 bases between the germline ends. The CDR3 has 14 amino acids. Germline CDR1 LGHNA, CDR2 YSLEER. The CDR3 nucleotides read TGCGCCAGCAGCCTCGGTAAACAGGGAGATACGCAGTATTTT. It specifies CASSLGKQGDTQYF.

This clonotype was observed many times. This chain links TRBV7-9 with TRBJ1-3; D unclear. Germline CDR1 is SEHNR and CDR2 is FQNEAQ (reference sequence). Trimming took 2 bases from V and 0 from J, leaving 5 bases between them. The CDR3 is 14 amino acids. The CDR3: CASSLSLSGNTIYF. Written as DNA, the CDR3 is TGTGCCAGCAGCTTAAGCCTCTCTGGAAACACCATATATTTT.

In its sample, this clonotype was seen once. V is TRBV7-8 and J is TRBJ1-6; D remains unclear. This CDR3 has 14 amino acids. Germline-derived CDR1 and CDR2 are SGHVS and FQNEAQ. V lost 0 bases to trimming and J lost 7 bases, with 7 bases between them. CDR3 amino acids: CASSLATGNSPLHF. CDR3 nucleotides: TGTGCCAGCAGCTTAGCGACTGGAAATTCACCCCTCCACTTT.

This clonotype came up a few times. The genes are TRBV6-2 or TRBV6-3 and TRBJ2-1; TRBD1 agrees at 10 bases. The CDR3 runs to 17 residues. V lost 2 bases, J lost 3 bases, and 7 bases stayed unmatched. Germline assignment: CDR1 MNHEY and CDR2 SVGEGT. CDR3 in DNA: TGTGCCAGCAGTTACAAGAGGGACAGGGGATACTACAATGAGCAGTTCTTC. Protein sequence: CASSYKRDRGYYNEQFF.

This clonotype was counted a few times. This chain uses TRBV7-9 with TRBJ2-2, with D uncertain. Trimming stripped 2 bases from V and 0 bases from J, with 7 bases between. This CDR3 is built from 15 residues. CDR1 is SEHNR, CDR2 FQNEAQ, per germline (reference sequence). CDR3 sequence reads: CASSLSRPNTGELFF. CDR3 bases: TGTGCCAGCAGCTTAAGTCGGCCGAACACCGGGGAGCTGTTTTTT.

This clonotype came up a few times. The V and J genes are TRBV12-3 or TRBV12-4 and TRBJ2-7; no firm D call. This CDR3 spans 14 amino acids. With 4 bases removed from V and 5 bases from J, the gap between germline ends came to 15 bases. The CDR3 is CASSSLVSWDEQYF. The CDR3 bases are TGTGCCAGCAGTTCCTTGGTCAGTTGGGACGAGCAGTACTTC.

The chain combines TRBV27 with TRBJ2-7; 10 bases align to TRBD1. This CDR3 region has 14 residues. CDR1 and CDR2 from the germline V gene are MNHEY and SMNVEV (reference sequence). The V segment lost 5 bases and the J segment 7 bases; nucleotides outside the gene matches: 8. CDR3 nucleotides: TGTGCCAGCAGTAGCGACTGGGACAGGGGTGAGCAGTACTTC. This encodes CASSSDWDRGEQYF.

This clonotype was counted a few times. This chain uses TRBV20-1 with TRBJ2-1; D perhaps matches TRBD1 (5 bases). The germline V gene encodes CDR1 DFQATT and CDR2 SNEGSKA (reference sequence). The germline V and J ends were trimmed by 0 bases and 4 bases, with 13 bases remaining between them. This CDR3 is 15 amino acids long. DNA for the CDR3: TGCAGTGCTAGAGATCCAGGGCCGGCTTACAATGAGCAGTTCTTC. As protein: CSARDPGPAYNEQFF.

This clonotype appeared a few times. The chain uses TRBV7-8 and TRBJ2-7; D not certain. CDR3 length: 15 residues. Germline lookup yields CDR1 SGHVS and CDR2 FQNEAQ. Trimming left V 5 bases short and J 9 bases short, with 23 bases between. Written as DNA, the CDR3 is TGTGCCAGCAGCCCCTGGGGTTCTTTCTACGTTGGGCAGTACTTC. Its translation is CASSPWGSFYVGQYF.

This chain connects TRBV20-1 to TRBJ2-7; D remains ambiguous. Germline-derived CDR1 and CDR2 are DFQATT and SNEGSKA (reference sequence). CDR3 length: 13 residues. The ends were cut back, 5 bases at V and 1 base at J, with 12 bases in the middle. The CDR3 DNA follows: TGCAGTGCTCTTTCGACCACTTCCTACGAGCAGTACTTC. It translates to CSALSTTSYEQYF.

This clonotype was recorded a few times. The chain uses TRBV4-1 and TRBJ2-7; D perhaps matches TRBD1 (6 bases). The V gene's germline CDR1 is MGHRA and CDR2 YSYEKL. The CDR3 sequence is 15 residues long. The V gene lost 1 base and the J gene lost 3 bases, with 13 bases spanning the gap. CDR3 sequence (DNA): TGCGCCAGCAGCCAAGCCCGGGACACCTACTACGAGCAGTACTTC. Protein: CASSQARDTYYEQYF.

The V call is TRBV5-1, the J call TRBJ2-7; TRBD2 agrees at 13 bases. V was pared by 3 bases and J by 0 bases, with 6 bases of the junction left unmatched. CDR3 length equals 17 residues. Germline CDR1 is SGHRS and CDR2 is YFSETQ. Written as DNA, the CDR3 is TGCGCCAGCAGCTCTTGGACTAGCGGGGGTTTCTCCTACGAGCAGTACTTC. It specifies CASSSWTSGGFSYEQYF.

This chain links TRBV3-1 with TRBJ2-1; perhaps TRBD2 as D (6 bases). Trimming pared 5 bases from V and 1 base from J, leaving 12 bases between. CDR1 is LGHDT, CDR2 YNNKEL, per germline (reference sequence). The CDR3 sequence is 15 residues long. CDR3 sequence: CASSGGTLSYNEQFF. The CDR3 nucleotides are TGTGCCAGCAGCGGGGGGACTCTATCCTACAATGAGCAGTTCTTC.

This chain links TRBV10-3 with TRBJ2-3, with 10 positions matching TRBD1. The CDR3 has 15 residues. V shed 3 bases and J 2 bases; nucleotides not matched to a gene: 2. Looked up from germline, CDR1 is ENHRY and CDR2 is SYGVKD. The CDR3 nucleotides read TGTGCCATCAGTGAAGGGACAGGGGACACAGATACGCAGTATTTT. Its protein product is CAISEGTGDTDTQYF.